These T cell receptor beta chains were read from a single sample in a study of blood T cell repertoires in COVID-19. Generated by immunoSEQ multiplex PCR, the TCRdb table keeps only in-frame clones and is missing some. The sample lists just under 350,000 clones, about 90% occurring once. Sequenced material: peripheral blood. The receptors were gathered from a woman in her 70s with COVID-19, enrolled during active disease. Each CDR3 is given with its conserved first and last residue. Fields, in order: CDR3 length, D gene, V gene, J gene, clone size, CDR3 DNA, CDR3 protein. D genes are given only for firm matches. Part of the rows lack a size; the others show once, few, many or a class for expanded clones.

len: 13
d_gene: TRBD1
v_gene: TRBV10-3
j_gene: TRBJ1-5
abundance: once
CDR3nt: TGTGCCATCAGTATGGGACAGGGGGAGCCCCAGCATTTT
CDR3aa: CAISMGQGEPQHF

len: 12
d_gene: -
v_gene: TRBV3-1/TRBV3-2
j_gene: TRBJ2-1
abundance: -
CDR3nt: TGTGCCAGCAGTCTAACTTACAATGAGCAGTTCTTC
CDR3aa: CASSLTYNEQFF

len: 21
d_gene: -
v_gene: TRBV21-1
j_gene: TRBJ1-5
abundance: -
CDR3nt: TGTGCCAGCAGCAAAGGCCCCGGACAGGGATATTCCCCAAGTAGCAATCAGCCCCAGCATTTT
CDR3aa: CASSKGPGQGYSPSSNQPQHF

len: 18
d_gene: TRBD2
v_gene: TRBV27
j_gene: TRBJ2-3
abundance: -
CDR3nt: TGTGCCAGCAGTCCTTACGTGCCTGGCGGGGGGGATCGAAATACGCAGTATTTT
CDR3aa: CASSPYVPGGGDRNTQYF

len: 14
d_gene: TRBD1
v_gene: TRBV5-1
j_gene: TRBJ1-2
abundance: once
CDR3nt: TGCGCCAGCAGCCCATCGACAGGGGGTCAGGGCTACACCTTC
CDR3aa: CASSPSTGGQGYTF

len: 16
d_gene: TRBD2
v_gene: TRBV4-1
j_gene: TRBJ2-1
abundance: -
CDR3nt: TGCGCCGCCGCCAGAGGGACTAGCGGTTCCTACAATGAGCAGTTCTTC
CDR3aa: CAAARGTSGSYNEQFF

len: 13
d_gene: -
v_gene: TRBV18
j_gene: TRBJ1-2
abundance: -
CDR3nt: TGTGCCAGCTCACCAAGAGAAAACTATGGCTACACCTTC
CDR3aa: CASSPRENYGYTF

len: 13
d_gene: -
v_gene: TRBV4-1
j_gene: TRBJ2-7
abundance: few
CDR3nt: TGCGCCAGCAGCCAAGGTAGCATTTACGAGCAGTACTTC
CDR3aa: CASSQGSIYEQYF

len: 16
d_gene: TRBD1
v_gene: TRBV7-8
j_gene: TRBJ1-5
abundance: -
CDR3nt: TGTGCCAGCAGCTCGGACAGGGATGTTAGCAATCAGCCCCAGCATTTT
CDR3aa: CASSSDRDVSNQPQHF

len: 18
d_gene: -
v_gene: TRBV21-1
j_gene: TRBJ2-2
abundance: -
CDR3nt: TGTACCAGCAGCCCCCGTTCTAAGGGGGCACAGAACACCGGGGAGCTGTTTTTT
CDR3aa: CTSSPRSKGAQNTGELFF

len: 16
d_gene: TRBD2
v_gene: TRBV9
j_gene: TRBJ2-3
abundance: once
CDR3nt: TGTGCCAGCAGCGTAGGACTAGCGGGGGGGACAGATACGCAGTATTTT
CDR3aa: CASSVGLAGGTDTQYF

len: 14
d_gene: -
v_gene: TRBV18
j_gene: TRBJ2-2
abundance: -
CDR3nt: TGTGCCAGCCGGGTAGGGGCGAACACCGGGGAGCTGTTTTTT
CDR3aa: CASRVGANTGELFF

len: 13
d_gene: -
v_gene: TRBV18
j_gene: TRBJ1-1
abundance: -
CDR3nt: TGTGCCAGCTCAGAGGGGGAAGGAACTGAAGCTTTCTTT
CDR3aa: CASSEGEGTEAFF

len: 14
d_gene: TRBD1
v_gene: TRBV6-5
j_gene: TRBJ1-2
abundance: -
CDR3nt: TGTGCCAGCAGTCCAACAGGGGGCCGAGGTGGCTACACCTTC
CDR3aa: CASSPTGGRGGYTF

len: 14
d_gene: -
v_gene: TRBV18
j_gene: TRBJ1-1
abundance: -
CDR3nt: TGTGCCAGCTCACAAACAGTGGAGAACACTGAAGCTTTCTTT
CDR3aa: CASSQTVENTEAFF

len: 13
d_gene: TRBD1
v_gene: TRBV9
j_gene: TRBJ2-7
abundance: -
CDR3nt: TGTGCCAGCAGTGGACAGGAAGGGGACGAGCAGTACTTC
CDR3aa: CASSGQEGDEQYF

len: 14
d_gene: -
v_gene: TRBV28
j_gene: TRBJ1-2
abundance: -
CDR3nt: TGTGCCAGCAGTTCTACAGGGTTTCTCTATGGCTACACCTTC
CDR3aa: CASSSTGFLYGYTF

len: 15
d_gene: -
v_gene: TRBV5-6
j_gene: TRBJ1-5
abundance: -
CDR3nt: TGTGCCAGCAGCACGGGGGGGGTTGGCAATCAGCCCCAGCATTTT
CDR3aa: CASSTGGVGNQPQHF

len: 14
d_gene: TRBD1
v_gene: TRBV4-3
j_gene: TRBJ1-5
abundance: once
CDR3nt: TGCGCCAGCAGCGAAACAGGGGGCGGTCAGCCCCAGCATTTT
CDR3aa: CASSETGGGQPQHF

len: 13
d_gene: TRBD1
v_gene: TRBV4-2
j_gene: TRBJ1-2
abundance: -
CDR3nt: TGTGCCAGCAGCGACAGGGAAAGCTATGGCTACACCTTC
CDR3aa: CASSDRESYGYTF

len: 15
d_gene: -
v_gene: TRBV7-2
j_gene: TRBJ1-5
abundance: few
CDR3nt: TGTGCCAGCAGCCCGGTGGGGGGGAGTAATCAGCCCCAGCATTTT
CDR3aa: CASSPVGGSNQPQHF

len: 17
d_gene: TRBD1
v_gene: TRBV18
j_gene: TRBJ1-5
abundance: -
CDR3nt: TGTGCCAGCGCACCCGCGTTGACAGGGGTTAGCAATCAGCCCCAGCATTTT
CDR3aa: CASAPALTGVSNQPQHF

len: 14
d_gene: -
v_gene: TRBV5-4
j_gene: TRBJ2-5
abundance: -
CDR3nt: TGTGCCAGCACAATGACAGGAAGCGAGGAGACCCAGTACTTC
CDR3aa: CASTMTGSEETQYF

len: 15
d_gene: TRBD1
v_gene: TRBV7-2
j_gene: TRBJ1-4
abundance: -
CDR3nt: TGTGCCAGCAGCGTATCCGGGACAGGGGATGAAAAACTGTTTTTT
CDR3aa: CASSVSGTGDEKLFF

len: 15
d_gene: -
v_gene: TRBV6-2/TRBV6-3
j_gene: TRBJ2-7
abundance: once
CDR3nt: TGTGCCAGCAGCATATCGGGCGGGGGCCCCTACGAGCAGTACTTC
CDR3aa: CASSISGGGPYEQYF

len: 13
d_gene: -
v_gene: TRBV29-1
j_gene: TRBJ1-1
abundance: -
CDR3nt: TGCAGCGTTTTCGGGAGTATGGACACTGAAGCTTTCTTT
CDR3aa: CSVFGSMDTEAFF

len: 16
d_gene: TRBD2
v_gene: TRBV5-6
j_gene: TRBJ2-1
abundance: -
CDR3nt: TGTGCCAGCTTAGGACTAGGTGTTCTTCTAGTCAATGAGCAGTTCTTC
CDR3aa: CASLGLGVLLVNEQFF

len: 17
d_gene: TRBD2
v_gene: TRBV5-3
j_gene: TRBJ2-7
abundance: -
CDR3nt: TGTGCCAGAAGCGCACCGCAACTAGCGGGGGGGCGTTCCGAGCAGTACTTC
CDR3aa: CARSAPQLAGGRSEQYF

len: 14
d_gene: -
v_gene: TRBV10-3
j_gene: TRBJ2-3
abundance: many
CDR3nt: TGTGCCACAAGGTCCAGCGGTGTGGGAGATACGCAGTATTTT
CDR3aa: CATRSSGVGDTQYF

len: 18
d_gene: TRBD1
v_gene: TRBV7-4
j_gene: TRBJ2-5
abundance: -
CDR3nt: TGTGCCAGCAGCCTCACGGGACAGGCTAACCCTTACCAAGAGACCCAGTACTTC
CDR3aa: CASSLTGQANPYQETQYF

len: 16
d_gene: TRBD2
v_gene: TRBV9
j_gene: TRBJ2-4
abundance: -
CDR3nt: TGTGCCAGCAGCCCCCTAGCGGGGGGGCGATCGAACATTCAGTACTTC
CDR3aa: CASSPLAGGRSNIQYF

len: 16
d_gene: -
v_gene: TRBV21-1
j_gene: TRBJ1-5
abundance: -
CDR3nt: TGTGCCAGCAGCAAAGCGCGGGTGTCCGGGAGTCAGCCCCAGCATTTT
CDR3aa: CASSKARVSGSQPQHF

len: 10
d_gene: -
v_gene: TRBV6-6
j_gene: TRBJ1-2
abundance: -
CDR3nt: TGTGCCAGCAGGGACAATGGCTACACCTTC
CDR3aa: CASRDNGYTF

len: 13
d_gene: -
v_gene: TRBV29-1
j_gene: TRBJ2-5
abundance: -
CDR3nt: TGCAGCGTTGATTGGCAGGGAGGAGAGACCCAGTACTTC
CDR3aa: CSVDWQGGETQYF

len: 14
d_gene: TRBD2
v_gene: TRBV13
j_gene: TRBJ2-7
abundance: -
CDR3nt: TGTGCCAGCAGCTCCGGGACTAGCGGCTACGAGCAGTACTTC
CDR3aa: CASSSGTSGYEQYF

len: 16
d_gene: -
v_gene: TRBV28
j_gene: TRBJ1-2
abundance: -
CDR3nt: TGTGCCAGCAGTCCCCCGGAGGGACGTCCGAACTATGGCTACACCTTC
CDR3aa: CASSPPEGRPNYGYTF

len: 14
d_gene: -
v_gene: TRBV6-1
j_gene: TRBJ1-5
abundance: -
CDR3nt: TGTGCCAGCAGTGAACGGGGGGGCTATCAGCCCCAGCATTTT
CDR3aa: CASSERGGYQPQHF

len: 15
d_gene: TRBD1
v_gene: TRBV4-3
j_gene: TRBJ1-4
abundance: -
CDR3nt: TGCGCCAGCAGCCCTCGGCAGGGGGCGATTGAAAAACTGTTTTTT
CDR3aa: CASSPRQGAIEKLFF

len: 15
d_gene: TRBD2
v_gene: TRBV18
j_gene: TRBJ2-1
abundance: once
CDR3nt: TGTGCCAGTTTAGCGGGTCTAAGCTCCTACAATGAGCAGTTCTTC
CDR3aa: CASLAGLSSYNEQFF

len: 15
d_gene: -
v_gene: TRBV3-1/TRBV3-2
j_gene: TRBJ1-1
abundance: -
CDR3nt: TGTGCCAGCAGCCCCCCCTGGGGCACGAACACTGAAGCTTTCTTT
CDR3aa: CASSPPWGTNTEAFF

len: 14
d_gene: -
v_gene: TRBV7-8
j_gene: TRBJ2-5
abundance: -
CDR3nt: TGTGCCAGCAGCCCGCTGGGGCCAGGAGAGACCCAGTACTTC
CDR3aa: CASSPLGPGETQYF

len: 15
d_gene: -
v_gene: TRBV5-1
j_gene: TRBJ1-4
abundance: -
CDR3nt: TGCGCCAGCAGCCTAGGACTCAACCTAGGGGAAAAACTGTTTTTT
CDR3aa: CASSLGLNLGEKLFF

len: 15
d_gene: TRBD2
v_gene: TRBV19
j_gene: TRBJ2-3
abundance: -
CDR3nt: TGTGCCAGTAGTATTGAGCGGGGGGTCACAGATACGCAGTATTTT
CDR3aa: CASSIERGVTDTQYF

len: 18
d_gene: TRBD2
v_gene: TRBV10-3
j_gene: TRBJ2-7
abundance: -
CDR3nt: TGTGCCATCAGTGAGCCTTCATTACGGACTAGCGGGGGGTACGAGCAGTACTTC
CDR3aa: CAISEPSLRTSGGYEQYF

len: 14
d_gene: TRBD1
v_gene: TRBV2
j_gene: TRBJ1-1
abundance: -
CDR3nt: TGTGCCAGCAGTGCGGGACAGGGGTTCACTGAAGCTTTCTTT
CDR3aa: CASSAGQGFTEAFF

len: 14
d_gene: -
v_gene: TRBV21-1
j_gene: TRBJ1-6
abundance: -
CDR3nt: TGTGCCAGCAGCAATCCAGGGGGCACTTCACCCCTCCACTTT
CDR3aa: CASSNPGGTSPLHF

len: 15
d_gene: TRBD1
v_gene: TRBV7-2
j_gene: TRBJ2-7
abundance: many
CDR3nt: TGTGCCAGCAGCGCGCGGACAGGGGGCGTCCACGAGCAGTACTTC
CDR3aa: CASSARTGGVHEQYF

len: 14
d_gene: TRBD1
v_gene: TRBV29-1
j_gene: TRBJ1-2
abundance: once
CDR3nt: TGCAGCCACATCGAACCGGACAGGGCGGATGGCTACACCTTC
CDR3aa: CSHIEPDRADGYTF

len: 15
d_gene: TRBD1
v_gene: TRBV28
j_gene: TRBJ1-3
abundance: -
CDR3nt: TGTGCCAGCAGTGGGACAGGGAACTCTGGAAACACCATATATTTT
CDR3aa: CASSGTGNSGNTIYF

len: 15
d_gene: -
v_gene: TRBV7-2
j_gene: TRBJ1-2
abundance: few
CDR3nt: TGTGCCAGCAGCTTAGACGGCAGGGCTGCTTATGGCTACACCTTC
CDR3aa: CASSLDGRAAYGYTF